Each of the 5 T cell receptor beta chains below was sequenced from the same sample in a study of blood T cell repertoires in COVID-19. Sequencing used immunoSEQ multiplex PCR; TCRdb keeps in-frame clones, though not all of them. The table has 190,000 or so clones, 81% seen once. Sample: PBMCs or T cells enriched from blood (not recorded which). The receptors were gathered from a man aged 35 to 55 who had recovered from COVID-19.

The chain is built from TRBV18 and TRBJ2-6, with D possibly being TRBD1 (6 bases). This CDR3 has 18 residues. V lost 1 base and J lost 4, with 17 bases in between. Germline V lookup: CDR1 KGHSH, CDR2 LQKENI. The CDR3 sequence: CASSPQGQAFTGANVLTF. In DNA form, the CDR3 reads TGTGCCAGCTCACCACAGGGACAAGCTTTTACCGGGGCCAACGTCCTGACTTTC.

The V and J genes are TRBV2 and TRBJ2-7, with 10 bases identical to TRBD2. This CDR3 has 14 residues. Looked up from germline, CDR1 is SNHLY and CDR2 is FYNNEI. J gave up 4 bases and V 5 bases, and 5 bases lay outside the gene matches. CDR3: CASSPGLARYEQYF. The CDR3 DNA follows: TGTGCCAGCAGTCCGGGACTAGCGAGGTACGAGCAGTACTTC.

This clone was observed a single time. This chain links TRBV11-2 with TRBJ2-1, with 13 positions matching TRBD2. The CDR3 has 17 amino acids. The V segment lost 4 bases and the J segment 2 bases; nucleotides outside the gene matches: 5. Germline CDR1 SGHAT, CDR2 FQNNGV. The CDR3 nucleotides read TGTGCCAGCAGCTCAACGACTAGCGGGAGGACCTACAATGAGCAGTTCTTC. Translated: CASSSTTSGRTYNEQFF. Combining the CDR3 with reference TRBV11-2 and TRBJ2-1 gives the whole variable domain EAGVAQSPRYKIIEKRQSVAFWCNPISGHATLYWYQQILGQGPKLLIQFQNNGVVDDSQLPKDRFSAERLKGVDSTLKIQPAKLEDSAVYLCASSSTTSGRTYNEQFFGPGTRLTVL.

CDR3 nucleotides: TGTGCCAGTAGTACCTCGACAGGGGGAAGTTATGGCTACACCTTC. Its protein product is CASSTSTGGSYGYTF. V gene TRBV19 combines with J gene TRBJ1-2; 9 nucleotides match TRBD1. J lost 5 bases, V lost 4 bases, and 8 bases had no gene match. The germline V gene encodes CDR1 LNHDA and CDR2 SQIVND (reference sequence). The CDR3 consists of 15 residues. Combining the CDR3 with reference TRBV19 and TRBJ1-2 gives the whole variable domain DGGITQSPKYLFRKEGQNVTLSCEQNLNHDAMYWYRQDPGQGLRLIYYSQIVNDFQKGDIAEGYSVSREKKESFPLTVTSAQKNPTAFYLCASSTSTGGSYGYTFGSGTRLTVV.

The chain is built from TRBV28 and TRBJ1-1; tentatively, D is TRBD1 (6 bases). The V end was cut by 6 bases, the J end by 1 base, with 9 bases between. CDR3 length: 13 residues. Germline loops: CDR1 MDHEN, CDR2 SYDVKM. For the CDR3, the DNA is TGTGCCAGCAGGCCACAGGGGAACACTGAAGCTTTCTTT. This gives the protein CASRPQGNTEAFF.